Below are 8 T cell receptor beta chains sequenced from a single sample in a study of Ad26.COV2.S vaccination and SARS-CoV-2 variants. The table came from immunoSEQ multiplex PCR; TCRdb's copy has only in-frame clones and leaves some out. The profile shows about 180,000 clones, around nine tenths of them singletons. This specimen was peripheral blood, taken after recovery from COVID-19. These receptors were taken from a human donor who had recovered from COVID-19.

The chain is built from TRBV11-2 and TRBJ2-5; perhaps TRBD1 as D (6 bases). The CDR3 is made up of 15 amino acids. The V and J ends lost 5 bases and 0 bases respectively, with 13 bases between them. Germline V gene lookup returns CDR1 SGHAT and CDR2 FQNNGV. Written as DNA, the CDR3 is TGTGCCAGCAGCCCCCCGACAGGCTACCAAGAGACCCAGTACTTC. Amino acids: CASSPPTGYQETQYF.

The rearrangement uses TRBV6-4 and TRBJ2-3, with 10 bases identical to TRBD2. The J segment lost 3 bases and the V segment lost 4 bases, leaving 4 bases of the junction unmatched. The CDR3 is made up of 15 amino acids. The germline V gene encodes CDR1 MRHNA and CDR2 SNTAGT. The CDR3 region is CASSVSSGGTDTQYF. The CDR3 nucleotides read TGTGCCAGCAGTGTCTCTAGCGGGGGAACAGATACGCAGTATTTT.

The chain employs TRBV9 and TRBJ2-2, with TRBD2 matching over 11 bases. Germline-derived CDR1 and CDR2 are SGDLS and YYNGEE. The CDR3 extends over 17 amino acids. The ends lost 4 bases at V and 7 bases at J; junction bases unmatched: 12. The CDR3 is CASSSPLAGVPNGELFF. CDR3 coding DNA: TGTGCCAGCAGCTCCCCACTAGCGGGAGTCCCCAACGGGGAGCTGTTTTTT.

This clone came up once. The chain links TRBV15 to TRBJ1-2; D ambiguous. Germline V CDR1 and CDR2: LNHNV, YYDKDF (reference sequence). Trimming took off 3 bases at V and 0 bases at J, with 14 bases between the two ends. The CDR3 totals 16 residues. The CDR3 bases are TGTGCCACCAGCAGGAAAGAACCGTTAGCTAACTATGGCTACACCTTC. Translated, it gives CATSRKEPLANYGYTF. Supplemented by reference TRBV15 and TRBJ1-2, the full variable domain reads DAMVIQNPRYQVTQFGKPVTLSCSQTLNHNVMYWYQQKSSQAPKLLFHYYDKDFNNEADTPDNFQSRRPNTSFCFLDIRSPGLGDTAMYLCATSRKEPLANYGYTFGSGTRLTVV.

The chain employs TRBV5-6 and TRBJ1-2, with D unresolved. Looked up from germline, CDR1 is SGHDT and CDR2 is YYEEEE. Trimming took off 0 bases at V and 14 bases at J, with 14 bases between the two ends. The CDR3 is 12 residues long. The CDR3 sequence is CASSLGPNPETF. For the CDR3, the DNA is TGTGCCAGCAGCTTGGGTCCGAACCCCGAAACCTTC.

This chain connects TRBV27 to TRBJ1-5; no definite D call. The germline gives CDR1 MNHEY, CDR2 SMNVEV (reference sequence). This CDR3 contains 14 residues. The germline V and J ends were trimmed by 2 bases and 6 bases, with 11 bases remaining between them. CDR3 in amino acids: CASSLDPSSQPQHF. The CDR3 DNA reads TGTGCCAGCAGTTTAGACCCCTCGAGTCAGCCCCAGCATTTT.

The CDR3 sequence: CASSFDNNEQFF. The CDR3 DNA sequence: TGCGCCAGCAGCTTCGATAACAATGAGCAGTTCTTC. This rearrangement joins TRBV5-1 to TRBJ2-1; no clear D gene. The CDR3 length is 12 residues. Germline V gene data show CDR1 as SGHRS and CDR2 as YFSETQ. With 2 bases removed from V and 5 bases from J, the gap between germline ends came to 5 bases.

The chain is built from TRBV9 and TRBJ2-1, with TRBD1 as a possible D gene (5 bases). CDR1 and CDR2 (germline): SGDLS, YYNGEE. Trimming took 6 bases from V and 7 from J, leaving 11 bases between them. The CDR3 has 12 amino acids. CDR3 nucleotides: TGTGCCAGCAATCAGGGTCTAAATGAGCAGTTCTTC. It codes for CASNQGLNEQFF.